This T cell receptor beta chain comes out of a study of blood T cell repertoires in COVID-19. Study details: The samples span acute and convalescent COVID-19 from the United States, Italy and Spain.

Per the original data handling: Amplification with reference gene primers provided the estimates of nucleated cell counts. Produced via immunoSEQ multiplex PCR; TCRdb's table is partial and in-frame only. V and J calls and clone size are given by that table; D and trimming were obtained from the DNA. This sample yields roughly 120,000 clones, of which roughly 72% are seen a single time; 6% belongs to the top ten. Germline lookup yields CDR1 SGHRS and CDR2 YFSETQ. This CDR3 spans 16 amino acids. The V gene end was trimmed by 3 bases and the J gene end by 2 bases; junction bases not matched to a gene: 8.

What was sequenced was peripheral blood. This receptor was obtained from a man older than 75 with COVID-19, enrolled during active disease. The chain uses TRBV5-1 and TRBJ2-3, with 8 positions matching TRBD2. CDR3 amino acids: CASSWIAGSYTDTQYF. The CDR3 DNA is TGCGCCAGCAGCTGGATAGCGGGAAGTTACACAGATACGCAGTATTTT.